One sample yielded the 31 T cell receptor beta chains listed below, sequenced in a study of blood T cell repertoires in COVID-19. The data were produced by immunoSEQ multiplex PCR, yet TCRdb's version contains in-frame clones alone and is incomplete. The data contain about 240,000 clones, 75% to 85% of them singletons. Sequencing was done on a sample of peripheral blood. The receptors stem from a human donor in a cohort sampled during active COVID-19.

A single count supports this clone. The chain has TRBV5-6 and TRBJ1-1; TRBD1 agrees at 8 bases. Germline V lookup: CDR1 SGHDT, CDR2 YYEEEE. This CDR3 is 15 amino acids long. J was trimmed by 5 bases and V by 5 bases; bases with no gene match: 11. Here the CDR3 reads CASSWVTTGETEAFF. In DNA form, the CDR3 reads TGTGCCAGCAGTTGGGTGACGACAGGGGAAACTGAAGCTTTCTTT.

The chain has TRBV7-9 and TRBJ2-7; perhaps TRBD1 as D (5 bases). V was clipped by 5 bases and J by 3 bases, with 8 bases between them. This CDR3 region has 12 residues. Germline CDR1 SEHNR, CDR2 FQNEAQ (reference sequence). DNA of the CDR3: TGTGCCAGCAGCGGCACAGGCTACGAGCAGTACTTC. This translates into CASSGTGYEQYF.

The V and J genes are TRBV15 and TRBJ2-1; 12 positions match TRBD2. The CDR3 is 19 residues long. With 7 bases clipped from V and 1 base from J, the junction kept 14 bases outside the gene matches. Germline CDR1 is LNHNV and CDR2 is YYDKDF (reference sequence). Here the CDR3 reads CATTQSGLAGGSSYNEQFF. The CDR3, as DNA: TGTGCCACCACCCAGAGCGGTCTAGCGGGAGGGAGTTCCTACAATGAGCAGTTCTTC.

V is TRBV5-1 and J is TRBJ1-1, with TRBD1 matching over 9 bases. Trimming took 2 bases from V and 4 from J; bases not matched to a gene: 6. The V gene's germline CDR1 is SGHRS and CDR2 YFSETQ. The CDR3 sequence is 15 residues long. The DNA for the CDR3 is TGCGCCAGCAGCTTAACAGGGGGCCGTAGCACTGAAGCTTTCTTT. Amino acid sequence: CASSLTGGRSTEAFF.

This clone has just one count. This rearrangement joins TRBV25-1 to TRBJ1-4; 8 positions agree with TRBD1. CDR1 is MGHDK, CDR2 SYGVNS, per germline. V lost 4 bases and J lost 8; bases outside the gene matches: 9. The CDR3 length is 15 residues. CDR3 coding DNA: TGTGCCAGCAGTGCAGCCGGGACAGGCGGAGAAAAACTGTTTTTT. The encoded protein is CASSAAGTGGEKLFF. Supplemented by reference TRBV25-1 and TRBJ1-4, the full variable domain reads EADIYQTPRYLVIGTGKKITLECSQTMGHDKMYWYQQDPGMELHLIHYSYGVNSTEKGDLSSESTVSRIRTEHFPLTLESARPSHTSQYLCASSAAGTGGEKLFFGSGTQLSVL.

This chain uses TRBV28 with TRBJ2-7; 9 nucleotides match TRBD1. From germline, CDR1 is MDHEN and CDR2 SYDVKM. After removal of 3 bases from V and 6 bases from J, the junction contained 9 bases not matched to a gene. The CDR3 runs to 15 residues. CDR3 in amino acids: CASSFRDRARSEQYF. DNA for the CDR3: TGTGCCAGCAGTTTCCGGGACAGGGCGCGGAGCGAGCAGTACTTC.

This chain links TRBV11-2 with TRBJ2-1; no definite D call. V was clipped by 1 base and J by 6 bases, with 7 bases between them. The CDR3 totals 13 residues. Looked up from germline, CDR1 is SGHAT and CDR2 is FQNNGV. The CDR3 reads CASSLVFGNEQFF. The CDR3 nucleotides read TGTGCCAGCAGCTTAGTATTCGGCAATGAGCAGTTCTTC. Variable domain in full (rest from reference TRBV11-2 and TRBJ2-1): EAGVAQSPRYKIIEKRQSVAFWCNPISGHATLYWYQQILGQGPKLLIQFQNNGVVDDSQLPKDRFSAERLKGVDSTLKIQPAKLEDSAVYLCASSLVFGNEQFFGPGTRLTVL.

The gene calls are TRBV6-5 and TRBJ2-3, with 10 bases that match TRBD1. J gave up 4 bases and V 0 bases, and 1 base lay outside the gene matches. The CDR3 sequence is 15 residues long. From germline, CDR1 is MNHEY and CDR2 SVGAGI. The CDR3 nucleotides read TGTGCCAGCAGTTACTCCGGGACAGGGGCAGATACGCAGTATTTT. Its translation: CASSYSGTGADTQYF.

V usage is TRBV29-1 and J usage is TRBJ2-3, with D possibly matching TRBD2 (6 bases). The CDR3 is made up of 12 amino acids. The V gene's germline CDR1 is SQVTM and CDR2 ANQGSEA. The germline V and J ends were trimmed by 3 bases and 3 bases, with 7 bases remaining between them. CDR3 amino acids: CSVDRETDTQYF. The CDR3, as DNA: TGCAGCGTTGATCGGGAGACAGATACGCAGTATTTT.

The chain couples TRBV20-1 to TRBJ1-1; no definite D call. The V gene's germline CDR1 is DFQATT and CDR2 SNEGSKA (reference sequence). The CDR3 sequence is 10 residues long. Trimming pared 6 bases from V and 6 bases from J, leaving 8 bases between. The CDR3 DNA reads TGCAGTGCCTTGGGCTCTGAAGCTTTCTTT. Encoded protein: CSALGSEAFF.

The V gene is TRBV20-1, the J gene TRBJ2-7, with TRBD1 identical over 8 bases. Trimming cost V 3 bases and J 2 bases; bases outside gene matches: 6. The CDR3 extends over 14 amino acids. Germline V gives CDR1 DFQATT, CDR2 SNEGSKA (reference sequence). The CDR3 DNA reads as TGCAGTGCTAGTCCGACAGGGGCTACCTACGAGCAGTACTTC. Its protein is CSASPTGATYEQYF.

The chain joins TRBV5-1 to TRBJ2-1; maybe TRBD1 (6 bases). Deletions cut 4 bases from V and 0 bases from J, with 14 bases between. Germline CDR1 is SGHRS and CDR2 is YFSETQ. The CDR3 consists of 16 residues. The DNA of the CDR3 is TGCGCCAGCAGCGGGAGACAGGTTAGCTCCTACAATGAGCAGTTCTTC. The encoded protein is CASSGRQVSSYNEQFF.

The genes are TRBV12-3 or TRBV12-4 and TRBJ2-7; D may be TRBD1 (6 bases). Trimming left V 7 bases short and J 2 bases short, with 12 bases between. The CDR3 consists of 13 residues. Here the CDR3 reads CASIQTGTYEQYF. The CDR3 region has the DNA TGTGCCAGCATCCAAACAGGGACCTACGAGCAGTACTTC.

Note on this clone: The germline gene is not matched at one end of the junction; a read error may be the cause. This sequence joins TRBV7-7 and TRBJ1-5; tentative D call: TRBD1 (6 bases). This CDR3 is built from 13 residues. Germline V gene sequence: CDR1 SSHAT, CDR2 FNYEAQ (reference sequence). The CDR3 is CASSLNRDQPQHF. DNA of the CDR3: TGTGCTAGCAGCTTAAACAGGGATCAGCCCCAGCATTTT.

V gene TRBV6-2 or TRBV6-3 combines with J gene TRBJ2-3, with TRBD2 matching over 13 bases. This CDR3 is built from 18 residues. Germline V gives CDR1 MNHEY, CDR2 SVGEGT. Trimming at V came to 2 bases and at J to 3 bases, leaving 8 bases not matched to a gene. CDR3 sequence: CASSYPRTSGSITDTQYF. The CDR3 DNA reads as TGTGCCAGCAGTTACCCACGGACTAGCGGGAGTATAACAGATACGCAGTATTTT.

This clone was found once. The rearrangement joins TRBV7-8 to TRBJ2-5; D perhaps matches TRBD1 (5 bases). This CDR3 comprises 13 residues. CDR1 and CDR2 (germline): SGHVS, FQNEAQ. V lost 7 bases, J lost 3 bases, and 12 bases lay in between. The CDR3 reads CASMVGAEETQYF. The CDR3 DNA follows: TGTGCCAGCATGGTAGGGGCGGAAGAGACCCAGTACTTC.

To note about this clone: The junction departs from germline at one end; a sequencing error may be responsible. CDR3 residues: CASSSTGQGALWNQETQYF. Here the CDR3 DNA reads TGTGCTAGCAGCTCGACGGGACAGGGGGCCTTGTGGAACCAAGAGACCCAGTACTTC. The J gene is TRBJ2-5, the V gene TRBV7-7; 12 bases match TRBD1. The germline CDR1 and CDR2 sequences are SSHAT and FNYEAQ (reference sequence). The CDR3 runs 19 residues.

V usage is TRBV18 and J usage is TRBJ2-7; 13 bases align to TRBD2. The trim removed 4 bases at V and 3 bases at J, leaving 6 bases unmatched. The CDR3 loop spans 16 amino acids. The germline gives CDR1 KGHSH, CDR2 LQKENI. This chain's CDR3 is CASSRTSGRSGYEQYF. DNA for the CDR3: TGTGCCAGCTCACGGACTAGCGGGAGATCGGGCTACGAGCAGTACTTC.

V is TRBV10-3 and J is TRBJ2-5; D possibly corresponds to TRBD2 (6 bases). Per germline, CDR1 ENHRY and CDR2 SYGVKD. The V gene lost 7 bases and the J gene lost 6 bases, with 18 bases spanning the gap. This CDR3 has 14 residues. Written as DNA, the CDR3 is TGTGCCATCATTTGGGCGGGGAGTGGTAAGACCCAGTACTTC. Protein product: CAIIWAGSGKTQYF.

The chain links TRBV25-1 to TRBJ2-7; 7 nucleotides align to TRBD1. This CDR3 spans 13 amino acids. V shed 6 bases, J shed 5 bases, and the junction held 7 bases outside the gene matches. CDR1 and CDR2 from the germline V gene are MGHDK and SYGVNS. The CDR3 sequence is CASRRTGRHEQYF. CDR3 DNA sequence: TGTGCCAGCAGACGGACAGGTCGGCACGAGCAGTACTTC.

The rearrangement joins TRBV28 to TRBJ1-6; 7 nucleotides line up with TRBD1. Germline values: CDR1 MDHEN, CDR2 SYDVKM. Trimming at V came to 4 bases and at J to 10 bases, leaving 7 bases not matched to a gene. The CDR3 totals 14 residues. CDR3 loop: CASSSTGDGSPLHF. CDR3 DNA sequence: TGTGCCAGCAGTTCCACAGGGGACGGATCACCCCTCCACTTT.

The gene calls are TRBV18 and TRBJ1-2; TRBD1 matches at 9 bases. CDR1 and CDR2 (germline): KGHSH, LQKENI. Germline trimming cut 3 bases from V and 3 bases from J; bases unmatched to any gene: 11. This CDR3 spans 17 amino acids. The CDR3 coding sequence is TGTGCCAGCTCACCTTCCACGGGGACAGGGACTTACTATGGCTACACCTTC. Translation: CASSPSTGTGTYYGYTF.

The chain employs TRBV18 and TRBJ2-7; the D gene is possibly TRBD1 (6 bases). This CDR3 region has 15 residues. V gave up 6 bases and J gave up 3 bases, with 18 bases separating them. CDR1 and CDR2 from the germline V gene are KGHSH and LQKENI. The CDR3 nucleotides are TGTGCCAGCTCTCCCCTGGGACACAACCTCTACGAGCAGTACTTC. Protein: CASSPLGHNLYEQYF.

This clone was seen only a few times. The rearrangement uses TRBV25-1 and TRBJ1-5; 8 bases are shared with TRBD1. The V gene's germline CDR1 is MGHDK and CDR2 SYGVNS. J lost 4 bases, V lost 6 bases, and 5 bases had no gene match. The CDR3 has 14 residues. For the CDR3, the DNA is TGTGCCAGCAGAGAGACAGGGGCAAATCAGCCCCAGCATTTT. Its translation: CASRETGANQPQHF.

The gene calls are TRBV11-2 and TRBJ2-4; 9 bases are a match to TRBD1. V gave up 4 bases and J gave up 1 base; unmatched junction bases: 11. Germline CDR1 SGHAT, CDR2 FQNNGV. This CDR3 is 18 amino acids long. CDR3 amino acids: CASSWGQGGIAAKNIQYF. CDR3 DNA: TGTGCCAGCAGCTGGGGACAGGGCGGAATTGCGGCCAAAAACATTCAGTACTTC. The variable domain in full, with the rest retrieved from reference TRBV11-2 and TRBJ2-4, is EAGVAQSPRYKIIEKRQSVAFWCNPISGHATLYWYQQILGQGPKLLIQFQNNGVVDDSQLPKDRFSAERLKGVDSTLKIQPAKLEDSAVYLCASSWGQGGIAAKNIQYFGAGTRLSVL.

This chain uses TRBV5-1 with TRBJ2-1; D perhaps matches TRBD1 (6 bases). Germline values: CDR1 SGHRS, CDR2 YFSETQ. This CDR3 comprises 17 residues. V was cut by 4 bases and J by 6 bases, with 23 bases left in between. The CDR3 spells CASSLGSTGLVSNEQFF. For the CDR3, the DNA is TGCGCCAGCAGCCTTGGGTCGACAGGCCTAGTATCCAATGAGCAGTTCTTC.

V gene TRBV5-1 combines with J gene TRBJ2-5, with D possibly TRBD2 on 6 matching bases. Germline CDR1 and CDR2: SGHRS and YFSETQ. V was cut by 4 bases and J by 0 bases, with 13 bases left in between. The CDR3 contains 15 residues. CDR3 DNA sequence: TGCGCCAGCAGCCTCCTAGCGTCTCACCAAGAGACCCAGTACTTC. Protein sequence: CASSLLASHQETQYF.

The chain joins TRBV9 to TRBJ2-1, with 8 positions matching TRBD2. V lost 2 bases, J lost 10 bases, and 11 bases stayed unmatched. The germline gives CDR1 SGDLS, CDR2 YYNGEE. The CDR3 is made up of 15 amino acids. Here the CDR3 reads CASSVTGTRQGEQFF. The CDR3 nucleotides read TGTGCCAGCAGCGTTACCGGGACTAGGCAAGGGGAGCAGTTCTTC.

Judged by abundance, this clone is medium-sized (0.01 to 0.1%). J is TRBJ1-2 and V is TRBV25-1; no clear D. Germline V gene lookup returns CDR1 MGHDK and CDR2 SYGVNS. The CDR3 contains 14 residues. With 6 bases removed from V and 0 bases from J, the gap between germline ends came to 11 bases. The CDR3 nucleotides read TGTGCCAGCAGGGAGGCGGGAGCTAACTATGGCTACACCTTC. Encoded protein: CASREAGANYGYTF.

The CDR3 loop reads CASSLFSEETQYF. CDR3 nucleotides: TGTGCCAGCTCACTTTTCAGCGAAGAGACCCAGTACTTC. The rearrangement joins TRBV18 to TRBJ2-5; D not resolved. The CDR3 covers 13 residues. Germline V gives CDR1 KGHSH, CDR2 LQKENI. V was cut by 4 bases and J by 3 bases, with 9 bases left in between.

This clone was observed a few times. The chain recombines TRBV19 with TRBJ2-1; 11 positions agree with TRBD1. Germline values: CDR1 LNHDA, CDR2 SQIVND (reference sequence). The CDR3 is made up of 17 amino acids. After removal of 8 bases from V and 8 bases from J, the junction contained 17 bases not matched to a gene. CDR3 DNA sequence: TGTGCCAGTCGGACTGGGACAGGGGGTAGTAGCGGTGATGAGCAGTTCTTC. Protein: CASRTGTGGSSGDEQFF.